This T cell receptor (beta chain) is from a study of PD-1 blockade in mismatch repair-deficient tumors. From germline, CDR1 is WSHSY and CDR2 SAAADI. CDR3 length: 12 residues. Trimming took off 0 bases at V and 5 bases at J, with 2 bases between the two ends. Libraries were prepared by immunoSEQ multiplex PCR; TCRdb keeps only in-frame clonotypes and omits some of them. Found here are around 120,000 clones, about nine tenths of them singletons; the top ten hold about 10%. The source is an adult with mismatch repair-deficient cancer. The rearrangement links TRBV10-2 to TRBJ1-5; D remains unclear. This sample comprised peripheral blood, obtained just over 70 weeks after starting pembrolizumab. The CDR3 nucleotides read TGCGCCAGCAGTGAGTCTGATCAGCCCCAGCATTTT. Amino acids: CASSESDQPQHF.